One and the same sample provided the 25 T cell receptor beta chains below, sequenced in a study of T cell responses to AZD1222 COVID-19 vaccine. Repertoires were generated with immunoSEQ multiplex PCR, while TCRdb's copy carries only in-frame clones and drops some. Found here are about 63,000 clones, less than 90% of them singletons; the top ten hold about 19%. This sample comprised peripheral blood, obtained on day 0 of AZD1222 vaccination. The receptor source for this set is an adult in good health.

This rearrangement joins TRBV15 to TRBJ1-5; D not resolved. Trimming pared 8 bases from V and 0 bases from J, leaving 8 bases between. The CDR3 contains 13 residues. Germline CDR1 is LNHNV and CDR2 is YYDKDF (reference sequence). CDR3 DNA sequence: TGTGCCACCGGGGTCAGTAGCAATCAGCCCCAGCATTTT. It encodes CATGVSSNQPQHF.

The chain links TRBV30 to TRBJ1-2; D gene ambiguous. The CDR3 is made up of 17 amino acids. Trimming left V 0 bases short and J 4 bases short, with 21 bases between. Germline V CDR1 and CDR2: GTSNPN, SVGIG (reference sequence). CDR3 loop: CAWSVWIAGGGSYGYTF. Written as DNA, the CDR3 is TGTGCCTGGAGTGTGTGGATCGCAGGTGGAGGTAGCTATGGCTACACCTTC.

This rearrangement joins TRBV28 to TRBJ1-2, with TRBD1 matching 8 bases. The ends lost 2 bases at V and 4 bases at J; junction bases unmatched: 3. Per germline, CDR1 MDHEN and CDR2 SYDVKM. This CDR3 comprises 14 residues. Here the CDR3 reads CASSLGTGVYGYTF. CDR3 nucleotides: TGTGCCAGCAGTTTAGGGACAGGCGTCTATGGCTACACCTTC.

The chain links TRBV6-1 to TRBJ1-2; D may be TRBD1 (5 bases). V lost 3 bases and J lost 7, with 15 bases in between. From germline, CDR1 is MNHNS and CDR2 SASEGT. This CDR3 has 14 amino acids. The DNA of the CDR3 is TGTGCCAGCAGTGACCGGTGGGGACTCTTTGGCTACACCTTC. Protein sequence: CASSDRWGLFGYTF.

The chain uses TRBV11-1 and TRBJ1-4; a possible D gene is TRBD1 (5 bases). This CDR3 spans 14 amino acids. From germline, CDR1 is SGHAT and CDR2 FQDESV (reference sequence). The germline V and J ends were trimmed by 5 bases and 4 bases, with 11 bases remaining between them. The chain's CDR3 is CASSAGRSNEKLFF. DNA for the CDR3: TGTGCCAGCAGCGCGGGACGGAGTAATGAAAAACTGTTTTTT.

J is TRBJ2-7 and V is TRBV5-1, with D hard to call. This CDR3 contains 13 residues. V shed 1 base and J shed 2 bases, with 7 bases lying between them. Germline CDR1 is SGHRS and CDR2 is YFSETQ. CDR3 nucleotides: TGCGCCAGCAGCTTGTCGAACCCCTACGAGCAGTACTTC. Protein sequence: CASSLSNPYEQYF.

This rearrangement joins TRBV7-2 to TRBJ2-3, with 9 bases fitting TRBD1. There are 15 residues in the CDR3. Germline V gene data show CDR1 as SGHTA and CDR2 as FQGNSA. J was trimmed by 6 bases and V by 5 bases; bases with no gene match: 9. CDR3 protein: CASSPPGQGVDTQYF. Here the CDR3 DNA reads TGTGCCAGCAGCCCCCCGGGACAGGGTGTGGATACGCAGTATTTT.

V gene TRBV2 combines with J gene TRBJ1-2; D gene uncertain. Germline loops: CDR1 SNHLY, CDR2 FYNNEI. V gave up 7 bases and J gave up 3 bases, with 15 bases separating them. The CDR3 contains 14 residues. The CDR3 loop is CASTKAGTDYGYTF. The CDR3 bases are TGTGCCAGCACTAAGGCAGGCACAGACTATGGCTACACCTTC.

The chain joins TRBV11-2 to TRBJ2-5; no clear D gene. CDR1 is SGHAT and CDR2 is FQNNGV in the germline V gene. The CDR3 sequence is 15 residues long. V was cut by 1 base and J by 4 bases, with 13 bases left in between. The CDR3 is CASSLGLSRPETQYF. CDR3 DNA sequence: TGTGCCAGCAGCTTAGGACTTTCCCGACCAGAGACCCAGTACTTC.

This chain's CDR3 is CASSLGSYGYTF. The DNA for the CDR3 is TGCGCCAGCAGCTTGGGTTCTTATGGCTACACCTTC. The chain uses TRBV5-1 and TRBJ1-2, with D hard to call. The germline V gene has CDR1 SGHRS and CDR2 YFSETQ. The CDR3 loop spans 12 amino acids. The V end lost 0 bases, the J end lost 5 bases, and 5 bases lay between the germline ends.

The rearrangement uses TRBV19 and TRBJ2-3; TRBD2 might be the D (6 bases). V lost 9 bases to trimming and J lost 1 base, with 20 bases between them. Germline lookup yields CDR1 LNHDA and CDR2 SQIVND (reference sequence). The CDR3 runs to 16 residues. The CDR3 is CASRLLVGGGTDTQYF. CDR3 nucleotides: TGTGCCAGCAGGCTTCTAGTAGGCGGGGGCACAGATACGCAGTATTTT.

The V and J genes are TRBV6-5 and TRBJ1-5; no firm D call. The CDR3 spans 12 residues. Germline loops: CDR1 MNHEY, CDR2 SVGAGI. Trimming removed 6 bases at V and 5 bases at J, with 8 bases between. CDR3 coding DNA: TGTGCCAGCAGAGGGCACGATCAGCCCCAGCATTTT. This translates into CASRGHDQPQHF.

This chain links TRBV5-6 with TRBJ1-3, with D possibly TRBD1 on 5 matching bases. This CDR3 comprises 16 residues. Germline V gene data show CDR1 as SGHDT and CDR2 as YYEEEE. The V end was cut by 4 bases, the J end by 0 bases, with 14 bases between. DNA for the CDR3: TGTGCCAGCAGCCCCGACAGACTTGTCTCTGGAAACACCATATATTTT. It codes for CASSPDRLVSGNTIYF.

The rearrangement joins TRBV3-1 (or the pseudogene TRBV3-2) to TRBJ1-1; D is unresolved. V lost 0 bases to trimming and J lost 3 bases, with 8 bases between them. The length of the CDR3 is 14 residues. Germline CDR1 is LGHDT and CDR2 is YNNKEL (reference sequence). Here the CDR3 reads CASSQESAYTEAFF. The CDR3 bases are TGTGCCAGCAGCCAAGAATCGGCCTACACTGAAGCTTTCTTT.

This chain uses TRBV4-1 with TRBJ2-3; D call uncertain. The V end lost 2 bases, the J end lost 6 bases, and 6 bases lay between the germline ends. The CDR3 covers 12 residues. Germline V gene sequence: CDR1 MGHRA, CDR2 YSYEKL. CDR3 in amino acids: CASSQSVDTQYF. CDR3 nucleotides: TGCGCCAGCAGCCAATCGGTGGATACGCAGTATTTT.

In its sample, this clone was seen once. The chain joins TRBV2 to TRBJ2-7; TRBD1 matches at 9 bases. Per the germline V gene, CDR1 is SNHLY and CDR2 is FYNNEI. CDR3 size: 13 residues. Trimming removed 6 bases from V and 6 bases from J; junction bases left unmatched: 6. Here the CDR3 reads CASSGTGFFEQYF. The CDR3 DNA reads as TGTGCCAGCAGCGGGACAGGGTTTTTCGAGCAGTACTTC.

V usage is TRBV21-1 and J usage is TRBJ1-3. TRBV21-1 has pseudogene status. The CDR3 loop spans 14 amino acids. CDR3 protein: CASRRDCSGNTIYF. The CDR3 nucleotides read TGTGCCAGCAGGCGGGACTGCTCTGGAAACACCATATATTTT.

V gene TRBV5-4 combines with J gene TRBJ2-3; 10 nucleotides match TRBD1. The germline V gene has CDR1 SGHNT and CDR2 YYREEE (reference sequence). This CDR3 is built from 16 residues. Trimming at V came to 3 bases and at J to 3 bases, leaving 7 bases not matched to a gene. The CDR3 nucleotides read TGTGCCAGCAGCTACCGGGACAGGGGCCCTACAGATACGCAGTATTTT. It translates to CASSYRDRGPTDTQYF.

The chain links TRBV3-1 (or the pseudogene TRBV3-2) to TRBJ2-6, with no clear D. Per germline, CDR1 LGHDT and CDR2 YNNKEL (reference sequence). The ends were cut back, 3 bases at V and 0 bases at J, with 6 bases in the middle. The CDR3 runs 15 residues. CDR3 residues: CASSHSSSGANVLTF. In nucleotides, the CDR3 is TGTGCCAGCAGCCATAGCTCCTCTGGGGCCAACGTCCTGACTTTC.

V usage is TRBV7-9 and J usage is TRBJ1-5; D uncertain. This CDR3 is built from 12 residues. Trimming removed 1 base at V and 7 bases at J, with 5 bases between. CDR1 and CDR2 from the germline V gene are SEHNR and FQNEAQ (reference sequence). The CDR3 region has the DNA TGTGCCAGCAGCTTAGGTCAACAGCCCCAGCATTTT. Translation gives CASSLGQQPQHF.

The chain joins TRBV27 to TRBJ1-6; D gene ambiguous. V dropped 6 bases and J dropped 5 bases, with 11 bases sitting between them. This CDR3 region has 14 residues. Germline CDR1 reads MNHEY; CDR2 reads SMNVEV (reference sequence). CDR3 in amino acids: CASRPAADNSPLHF. The CDR3 nucleotides read TGTGCCAGCAGGCCTGCGGCCGATAATTCACCCCTCCACTTT.

The chain is built from TRBV19 and TRBJ1-5; 9 bases fit TRBD1. The CDR3 totals 14 residues. V dropped 9 bases and J dropped 6; count of bases not matched to a gene: 9. Germline CDR1 and CDR2: LNHDA and SQIVND (reference sequence). This CDR3 is CASLRDREGQPQHF. As DNA, the CDR3 is TGTGCCAGCCTCCGGGACAGGGAGGGTCAGCCCCAGCATTTT.

The chain links TRBV10-3 to TRBJ2-1; TRBD1 aligns across 11 bases. With 3 bases clipped from V and 8 bases from J, the junction kept 9 bases outside the gene matches. Per the germline V gene, CDR1 is ENHRY and CDR2 is SYGVKD. The CDR3 has 16 amino acids. This chain's CDR3 is CAISEADRGLRDEQFF. The CDR3 bases are TGTGCCATCAGTGAAGCGGACAGGGGGCTTCGGGATGAGCAGTTCTTC.

The gene calls are TRBV9 and TRBJ2-1; the D is unclear. Trimming shortened V by 0 bases and J by 8 bases, and 3 bases separated the two germline ends. CDR1 SGDLS and CDR2 YYNGEE come from the germline V gene. This CDR3 region has 11 residues. The CDR3: CASSVDDEQFF. DNA of the CDR3: TGTGCCAGCAGCGTAGATGATGAGCAGTTCTTC.

This chain uses TRBV5-1 with TRBJ2-2; 11 bases align to TRBD1. With V trimmed by 4 bases and J by 1 base, 3 bases remained unmatched. Looked up from germline, CDR1 is SGHRS and CDR2 is YFSETQ. The CDR3 has 16 residues. In DNA form, the CDR3 reads TGCGCCAGCAGCGCCGGGACAGGGGGGAACACCGGGGAGCTGTTTTTT. This gives the protein CASSAGTGGNTGELFF.